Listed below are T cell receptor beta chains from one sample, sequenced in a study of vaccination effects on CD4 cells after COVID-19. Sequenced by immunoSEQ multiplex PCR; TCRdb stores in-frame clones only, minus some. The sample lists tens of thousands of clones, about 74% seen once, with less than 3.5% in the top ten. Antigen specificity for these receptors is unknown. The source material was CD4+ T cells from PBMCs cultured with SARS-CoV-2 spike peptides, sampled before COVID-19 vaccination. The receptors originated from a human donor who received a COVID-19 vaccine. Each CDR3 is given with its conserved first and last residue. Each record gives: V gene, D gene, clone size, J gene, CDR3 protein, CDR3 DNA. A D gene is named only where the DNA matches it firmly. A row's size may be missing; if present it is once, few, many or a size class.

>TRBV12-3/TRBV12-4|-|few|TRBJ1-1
CASSFPGSEAFF
TGTGCCAGCAGTTTTCCGGGGTCTGAAGCTTTCTTT
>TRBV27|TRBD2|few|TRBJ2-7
CASSPRVSGESYEQYF
TGTGCCAGCAGTCCCAGGGTTAGCGGGGAATCCTACGAGCAGTACTTC
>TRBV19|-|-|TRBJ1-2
CASDDRNYGYTF
TGTGCCAGTGACGACAGGAACTATGGCTACACCTTC
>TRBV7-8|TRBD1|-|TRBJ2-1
CASSYWAGGRDNEQFF
TGTGCCAGCAGCTACTGGGCAGGGGGCAGAGACAATGAGCAGTTCTTC
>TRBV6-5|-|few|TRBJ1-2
CASSYSGQGLDGYTF
TGTGCCAGCAGTTACTCCGGCCAGGGCCTGGATGGCTACACCTTC
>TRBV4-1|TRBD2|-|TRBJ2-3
CASSQGGLAGGGKDTQYF
TGCGCCAGCAGCCAAGGTGGACTAGCGGGAGGAGGGAAAGATACGCAGTATTTT
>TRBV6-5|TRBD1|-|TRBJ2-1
CASGRTTGTANEQFF
TGTGCCAGCGGCCGAACGACCGGGACAGCTAATGAGCAGTTCTTC
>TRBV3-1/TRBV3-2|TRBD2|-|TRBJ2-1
CASSQGREEFF
TGTGCCAGCAGCCAAGGGCGGGAGGAGTTCTTC
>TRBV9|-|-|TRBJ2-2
CASSVSAGGLTGELFF
TGTGCCAGCAGCGTCAGTGCTGGGGGCCTCACCGGGGAGCTGTTTTTT
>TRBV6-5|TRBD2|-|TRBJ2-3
CASTRTSWTTDTQYF
TGTGCCAGCACAAGGACTAGTTGGACAACAGATACGCAGTATTTT
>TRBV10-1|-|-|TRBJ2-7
CASMVRTSAGYEQYF
TGCGCCAGCATGGTCCGGACCTCAGCGGGCTACGAGCAGTACTTC
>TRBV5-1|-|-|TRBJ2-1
CASSPYGDHYNEQFF
TGCGCCAGCAGCCCCTATGGGGATCACTACAATGAGCAGTTCTTC
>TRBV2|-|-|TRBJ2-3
CATQTPFTDTQYF
TGTGCCACTCAGACTCCTTTCACAGATACGCAGTATTTT
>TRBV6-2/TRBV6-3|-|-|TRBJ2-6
CASSFNRAGTSGANVLTF
TGTGCCAGCAGTTTTAACCGAGCAGGGACCTCTGGGGCCAACGTCCTGACTTTC
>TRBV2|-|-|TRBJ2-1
CASSPSEYNEQFF
TGTGCCAGCAGTCCTAGTGAATACAATGAGCAGTTCTTC
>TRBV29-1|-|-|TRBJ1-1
CSVAPIQGFSMNTEAFF
TGCAGCGTCGCACCCATACAGGGCTTTTCCATGAACACTGAAGCTTTCTTT
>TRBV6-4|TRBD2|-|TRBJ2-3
CASSPTSGATDTQYF
TGTGCCAGCAGTCCGACTAGCGGGGCTACAGATACGCAGTATTTT
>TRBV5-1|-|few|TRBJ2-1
CASSTAGNYNEQFF
TGCGCCAGCAGTACTGCGGGGAACTACAATGAGCAGTTCTTC
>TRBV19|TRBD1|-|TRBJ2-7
CASRPGTGTYEQYF
TGTGCCAGTAGACCCGGGACAGGGACCTACGAGCAGTACTTC
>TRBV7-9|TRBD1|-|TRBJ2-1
CASSPGRRQGESYNEQFF
TGTGCCAGCAGCCCGGGACGACGACAGGGTGAGTCCTACAATGAGCAGTTCTTC
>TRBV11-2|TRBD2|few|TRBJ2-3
CASSMGLAGAPNTQYF
TGTGCCAGCAGCATGGGACTAGCGGGAGCCCCGAATACGCAGTATTTT
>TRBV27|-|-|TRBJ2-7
CASSPQGRKSYEQYF
TGTGCCAGCAGTCCCCAGGGGAGAAAGTCCTACGAGCAGTACTTC
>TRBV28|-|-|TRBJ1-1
CASSNPGYTEAFF
TGTGCCAGCAGTAACCCTGGGTACACTGAAGCTTTCTTT
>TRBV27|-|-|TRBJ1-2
CASSLSEATLQPYGYTF
TGTGCCAGCAGTTTGTCGGAGGCGACTCTGCAACCCTATGGCTACACCTTC
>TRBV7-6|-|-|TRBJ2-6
CASSSPGSVPFGANVLTF
TGTGCCAGCAGCTCCCCGGGATCAGTACCCTTTGGGGCCAACGTCCTGACTTTC
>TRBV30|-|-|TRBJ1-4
CAWSGGVGLFF
TGTGCCTGGAGTGGAGGGGTGGGGCTGTTTTTT
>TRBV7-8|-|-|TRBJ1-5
CASSLAGYSNQPQHF
TGTGCCAGCAGCTTAGCTGGGTATAGCAATCAGCCCCAGCATTTT
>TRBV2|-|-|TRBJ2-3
CASTWRGGTDTQYF
TGTGCCAGCACCTGGCGGGGAGGAACAGATACGCAGTATTTT
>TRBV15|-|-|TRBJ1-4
CATSRASTNEKLFF
TGTGCCACCAGCAGGGCCTCAACTAATGAAAAACTGTTTTTT
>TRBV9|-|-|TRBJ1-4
CASSPRYTSTNEKLFF
TGTGCCAGCAGCCCCCGATACACGTCAACTAATGAAAAACTGTTTTTT
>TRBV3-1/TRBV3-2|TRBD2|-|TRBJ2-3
CASSETSGGRDTQYF
TGTGCCAGCAGCGAAACTAGCGGGGGGAGAGATACGCAGTATTTT
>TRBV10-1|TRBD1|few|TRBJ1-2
CASSPGTVSRGYTF
TGCGCCAGCAGTCCCGGGACAGTCTCCCGGGGCTACACCTTC
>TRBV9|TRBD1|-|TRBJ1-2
CASRNPKADRAHYGYTF
TGTGCCAGCAGGAACCCAAAAGCGGACAGGGCCCACTATGGCTACACCTTC
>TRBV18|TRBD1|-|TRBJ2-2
CASSPGQDTTGELFF
TGTGCCAGCTCACCCGGACAGGACACCACCGGGGAGCTGTTTTTT
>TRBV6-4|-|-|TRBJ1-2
CASSDSTVNYGYTF
TGTGCCAGCAGTGACTCGACGGTTAACTATGGCTACACCTTC
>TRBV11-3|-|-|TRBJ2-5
CASAGRGHSETQYF
TGTGCCAGCGCGGGGCGGGGGCATTCTGAGACCCAGTACTTC
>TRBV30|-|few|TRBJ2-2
CAWSVQGMDTGELFF
TGTGCCTGGAGTGTGCAGGGTATGGACACCGGGGAGCTGTTTTTT
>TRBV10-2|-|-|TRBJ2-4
CASHPAAKNIQYF
TGCGCCAGCCACCCGGCGGCCAAAAACATTCAGTACTTC
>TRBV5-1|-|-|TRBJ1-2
CASSPQGEVALGYTF
TGCGCCAGCAGCCCACAGGGCGAGGTGGCATTGGGCTACACCTTC
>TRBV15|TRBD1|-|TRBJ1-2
CATSGDRANYGYTF
TGTGCCACCAGCGGAGACAGGGCTAACTATGGCTACACCTTC